The rows below give T cell receptor beta chains drawn from one sample of a study of blood T cell repertoires in COVID-19. Some clones are missing from TCRdb's copy, which holds only in-frame ones; the method was immunoSEQ multiplex PCR. The table records about 310,000 clones, over 75% of them present only once. The sequenced sample consisted of PBMCs or T cells enriched from blood (not recorded which). All receptors derive from a young man who had recovered from COVID-19. The CDR3 runs from the conserved cysteine through the conserved F or W. Fields, in order: D gene, J gene, V gene, clone size, CDR3 DNA, CDR3 protein. The D gene is left open where the match is weak. Part of the rows lack a size; the others show once, few, many or a class for expanded clones.

TRBD2	TRBJ2-5	TRBV2	few	TGTGCCAGCAGTATACGGAGCGGGGGGGAGACCCAGTACTTC	CASSIRSGGETQYF
TRBD1	TRBJ1-4	TRBV4-3	NA	TGCGCCAGCAGCCAAGGGATCGGGTCAGGGGGTGAAAAACTGTTTTTT	CASSQGIGSGGEKLFF
TRBD1	TRBJ1-5	TRBV4-3	NA	TGCGCCAGCAGCCAAGATGGATTCCAGGGGGACAATCAGCCCCAGCATTTT	CASSQDGFQGDNQPQHF
NA	TRBJ1-5	TRBV2	NA	TGTGCCAGCAGTGCTCAGGACAATCAGCCCCAGCATTTT	CASSAQDNQPQHF
TRBD1	TRBJ1-6	TRBV3-1/TRBV3-2	NA	TGTGCCAGCAGCCAGCTAAGGGTCGGGACAGGACTTTTTACCCTCCACTTT	CASSQLRVGTGLFTLHF
TRBD1	TRBJ2-2	TRBV2	NA	TGTGCCAGCACGGACAGGGAAACCGGGGAGCTGTTTTTT	CASTDRETGELFF
NA	TRBJ1-2	TRBV7-3	once	TGTGCCAGCAGCAACGGACAGTATGGCTACACCTTC	CASSNGQYGYTF
NA	TRBJ1-2	TRBV30	NA	TGTGCCTGGAGTGTATCGTCGGACTATGGCTACACCTTC	CAWSVSSDYGYTF
TRBD1	TRBJ1-1	TRBV12-3/TRBV12-4	NA	TGTGCCAGCAGGAACAGGGGAGAAGCTTTCTTT	CASRNRGEAFF
NA	TRBJ2-5	TRBV4-1	NA	TGCGCCAGCAGCCAAGATATAGGGGAAGAGACCCAGTACTTC	CASSQDIGEETQYF
NA	TRBJ2-1	TRBV9	NA	TGTGCCAGCAGCGCCGGGACTTTACCGAACAATGAGCAGTTCTTC	CASSAGTLPNNEQFF
NA	TRBJ1-4	TRBV19	NA	TGTGCCAGTAGTATGGGCGAAAAACTGTTTTTT	CASSMGEKLFF
NA	TRBJ1-5	TRBV6-5	NA	TGTGCCAGCAGTACAGGGTTTCGCAATCAGCCCCAGCATTTT	CASSTGFRNQPQHF
NA	TRBJ2-3	TRBV5-6	few	TGTGCCAGCAGCCCTTGGGGCGGGGAGGCAGATACGCAGTATTTT	CASSPWGGEADTQYF
TRBD2	TRBJ2-3	TRBV7-6	NA	TGTGCCAGCAGCTTAAGCCCGGCTAGCGGGGGGGTTTATACGCAGTATTTT	CASSLSPASGGVYTQYF
NA	TRBJ2-1	TRBV10-1	NA	TGCGCCAGCAGCCAAGGTGGTGTTTTACCCGTTCAGGTCACTGAGCAGTTCTTC	CASSQGGVLPVQVTEQFF
NA	TRBJ2-7	TRBV4-2	NA	TGTGCCAGCAGCCAAGGGACCGGGGAGTCCTACGAGCAGTACTTC	CASSQGTGESYEQYF
NA	TRBJ1-2	TRBV7-9	NA	TGTGCCAGCAGCTTAGCAGGGACAAACTATGGCTACACCTTC	CASSLAGTNYGYTF
TRBD2	TRBJ2-6	TRBV19	NA	TGTGCCAGTAGTCAGGGACTAGCGGGGGGTTCGGGGGCCAACGTCCTGACTTTC	CASSQGLAGGSGANVLTF
TRBD1	TRBJ1-6	TRBV27	NA	TGTGCCAGCAGCCCGGGACAGGGAAATTCACCCCTCCACTTT	CASSPGQGNSPLHF
NA	TRBJ2-4	TRBV5-4	NA	TGTGCCAGCAGCCCTGGACAACTAGCCAAAAACATTCAGTACTTC	CASSPGQLAKNIQYF
NA	TRBJ1-1	TRBV9	NA	TGTGCCAGCAGCGTAGAGCAGAACACTGAAGCTTTCTTT	CASSVEQNTEAFF
TRBD2	TRBJ2-1	TRBV7-2	NA	TGTGCCAGCAGCTTACTGTCGGGACTAGGGACGCTCGTCGGTGAGCAGTTCTTC	CASSLLSGLGTLVGEQFF
NA	TRBJ1-4	TRBV23-1	NA	TGCGCCAGCAGTCAGGGACGGCGGGACCATAATGAAAAACTGTTTTTT	CASSQGRRDHNEKLFF
TRBD1	TRBJ1-1	TRBV12-5	once	TGTGCTAGTGGTTTAGCATCGGGACAGGTGAACACTGAAGCTTTCTTT	CASGLASGQVNTEAFF
TRBD2	TRBJ2-2	TRBV3-1/TRBV3-2	NA	TGTGCCAGCAGCCCACCTCTCCCGGGACTACGTCCCACCGGGGAGCTGTTTTTT	CASSPPLPGLRPTGELFF
TRBD1	TRBJ1-2	TRBV6-5	NA	TGTGCCAGCAGCAACGTCAGGGGACAGGAGGGCTACACCTTC	CASSNVRGQEGYTF
TRBD1	TRBJ1-1	TRBV27	NA	TGTGCCAGCAGTTACAGGGGGTTCGCTGAAGCTTTCTTT	CASSYRGFAEAFF
TRBD1	TRBJ1-2	TRBV13	once	TGTGCCAGCAGCCTGACAGGGTACCCGGTGTGGGGCTACACCTTC	CASSLTGYPVWGYTF
NA	TRBJ1-2	TRBV18	NA	TGTGCCAGCTCACCGGACATTAACTATGGCTACACCTTC	CASSPDINYGYTF